Listed below are T cell receptor beta chains from one sample, sequenced in a study of T-cell reconstitution after alpha-beta-depleted transplantation in children. TCRdb independently ran MiXCR on the PCR reads; one entry per CDR3 protein. Of some 400,000 distinct CDR3 sequences listed, roughly 22% were seen once; the top ten hold less than 4.5%. The sequences come from PBMCs from the stem cell graft donor, collected from the stem cell graft. These receptors came from a human donor who donated a stem cell graft to a child with acute myeloid leukemia. Both conserved end residues are part of each CDR3. The D gene is left open where the match is weak. Clone size appears in some rows only: once, few, many, or a class for an expanded clone.

>TRBJ1-3|TRBD1|.|TRBV29-1
TGCAGCGTTGGACAGGGACCCTCTGGAAACACCATATATTTT
CSVGQGPSGNTIYF
>TRBJ2-1|.|.|TRBV20-1
TGCAGTGCTCCTTACGTCAATGAGCAGTTCTTC
CSAPYVNEQFF
>TRBJ2-1|.|many|TRBV20-1
TGCAGCCCGCAACCACTCGATAGGGTGGCCCACTCCTACAATGAGCAGTTCTTC
CSPQPLDRVAHSYNEQFF
>TRBJ2-7|TRBD1|few|TRBV20-1
TGCAGTGCCGACAGGGGCTCGGCCGAGCAGTACTTC
CSADRGSAEQYF
>TRBJ2-1|TRBD2|.|TRBV25-1
TGTGCCAGCACCTCCCCCCTAGCGGGAGCCCGCAATGAGCAGTTCTTC
CASTSPLAGARNEQFF
>TRBJ2-1|.|many|TRBV7-2
TGTGCCAGCAGTCCCATCCTTGGTGAGCAGTTCTTC
CASSPILGEQFF
>TRBJ2-5|.|many|TRBV29-1
TGCAGCGTTGAAGAGGTCCCTCAAGAGACCCAGTACTTC
CSVEEVPQETQYF
>TRBJ2-3|.|few|TRBV20-1
TGCAGTGCTGACCGACTAGAAGAGGCCACAGATACGCAGTATTTT
CSADRLEEATDTQYF
>TRBJ2-4|TRBD2|.|TRBV28
TGTGCCAGCAGCCCGGGGGGACCTAACCTAGCCAAAAACATTCAGTACTTC
CASSPGGPNLAKNIQYF
>TRBJ2-2|.|few|TRBV7-2
TGTGCCAGCAGCTTATTACTGGCGCACACCGGGGAGCTGTTTTTT
CASSLLLAHTGELFF
>TRBJ2-1|TRBD2|.|TRBV7-6
TGTGCCAGCAGCCCAATTTCCGCGGGGGACTCAAACAATGAGCAGTTCTTC
CASSPISAGDSNNEQFF
>TRBJ2-1|TRBD1|.|TRBV7-2
TGTGCCAGCAGCTCAAGACAGGGGGCGGTCAATGAGCAGTTCTTC
CASSSRQGAVNEQFF
>TRBJ2-7|.|.|TRBV6-1
TGTGCCAGCAGAAAAAAAACCACAGGTCTCGAGCAGTACTTC
CASRKKTTGLEQYF
>TRBJ2-2|.|.|TRBV3-1
TGTGCCAGCAGCCAAGATTCCCCGACATCTACCGGGGAGCTGTTTTTT
CASSQDSPTSTGELFF
>TRBJ2-1|TRBD1|many|TRBV29-1
TGCAGCGTTGCTCCGACAGGGGCGGGTAGCAATGAGCAGTTCTTC
CSVAPTGAGSNEQFF
>TRBJ2-1|.|few|TRBV20-1
TGCAGTGCTAGGGGACCAAGTAGCTCCTACAATGAGCAGTTCTTC
CSARGPSSSYNEQFF
>TRBJ2-1|TRBD2|few|TRBV12-3/TRBV12-4
TGTGCCAGCAGTTTTGGGGGAGGGCCCGGAGGTGAGCAGTTCTTC
CASSFGGGPGGEQFF
>TRBJ2-7|TRBD1|.|TRBV7-6
TGTGCCAGCAGTCGACAGGGGAGGAGCTCCTACGAGCAGTACTTC
CASSRQGRSSYEQYF
>TRBJ2-2|.|few|TRBV15
TGTGCCACCAGCAGTGGCCTCTTCGCGCGTACCGGGGAGCTGTTTTTT
CATSSGLFARTGELFF
>TRBJ2-2|.|.|TRBV24-1
TGTGCCACCAGTGATCCCCAGAGTTGGAGATTGAACACCGGGGAGCTGTTTTTT
CATSDPQSWRLNTGELFF
>TRBJ2-3|TRBD2|.|TRBV7-3
TGTGCCAGCAGCTCTAGCGGGAGTCCCCCAGATACGCAGTATTTT
CASSSSGSPPDTQYF
>TRBJ2-7|.|.|TRBV29-1
TGCAGCGTGTGTGAGGCTGGACAATCCTACGAGCAGTACTTC
CSVCEAGQSYEQYF
>TRBJ2-3|TRBD1|.|TRBV5-1
TGCGCCAGCAGCCCCCGGACAGGGGGTATCGAAGATACGCAGTATTTT
CASSPRTGGIEDTQYF
>TRBJ2-1|.|.|TRBV7-6
TGTGCCAGCAGTCAGAAAGGGGGTTCCTACAATGAGCAGTTCTTC
CASSQKGGSYNEQFF
>TRBJ2-1|.|few|TRBV15
TGTGCCACCAGCAGAGACTTAAATGAGCAGTTCTTC
CATSRDLNEQFF
>TRBJ1-5|TRBD1|few|TRBV20-1
TGCAGTGGGCGACAGGGAAGCAATCAGCCCCAGCATTTT
CSGRQGSNQPQHF
>TRBJ1-1|TRBD1|many|TRBV3-1
TGTGCCAGCAGCCAAACAGGGGCCTTGAACACTGAAGCTTTCTTT
CASSQTGALNTEAFF
>TRBJ1-1|.|few|TRBV12-3/TRBV12-4
TGTGCCAGCAGTTTTCTCGAGGACACTGAAGCTTTCTTT
CASSFLEDTEAFF
>TRBJ2-7|TRBD1|.|TRBV29-1
TGCAGCGCCGTGCCGGGGACAGGGCACGACGAGCAGTACTTC
CSAVPGTGHDEQYF
>TRBJ1-3|.|.|TRBV20-1
TGCAGTGCCAATCCGACAGGCACCATATATTTT
CSANPTGTIYF
>TRBJ2-1|TRBD2|few|TRBV5-1
TGCGCCAGCAGCTGGGACCTAGCGGGTGATCCCTACAATGAGCAGTTCTTC
CASSWDLAGDPYNEQFF
>TRBJ2-5|TRBD2|.|TRBV28
TGTGCCAGCAAGCTAGCGGGAGTCCGATTCAAGTACTTC
CASKLAGVRFKYF
>TRBJ1-3|.|few|TRBV7-2
TGTGCCAGCAGCCCCCAGGCGTCGAGAAATGGAAACACCATATATTTT
CASSPQASRNGNTIYF
>TRBJ2-7|.|.|TRBV4-2
TGTGCCAGCAGCCCAAACCCGGAGGCCGACCCGGGACGGATCGTCTTTCGCTACGAGCAGTACTTC
CASSPNPEADPGRIVFRYEQYF
>TRBJ2-7|.|.|TRBV30
TGTGCCTGGAGTGCGGTTGGTTACGAGCAGTACTTC
CAWSAVGYEQYF
>TRBJ2-7|TRBD2|.|TRBV29-1
TGCAGCGCCGGGAGGCATCCCGAGCAGTACTTC
CSAGRHPEQYF
>TRBJ2-7|.|.|TRBV10-3
TGTGCCATCAGTGAAGGACTATACGAGCAGTACTTC
CAISEGLYEQYF
>TRBJ2-7|.|many|TRBV29-1
TGCAGCGTTGTTTGGCGGAGCGGATCCTACGAGCAGTACTTC
CSVVWRSGSYEQYF
>TRBJ1-4|.|few|TRBV7-9
TGTGCCAGCAGCTCAAAAATCCGAGGCACTAATGAAAAACTGTTTTTT
CASSSKIRGTNEKLFF
>TRBJ2-7|.|few|TRBV27
TGTGCCAGCAGAGGCTTTACCTACGAGCAGTACTTC
CASRGFTYEQYF
>TRBJ1-3|TRBD1|few|TRBV20-1
TGCAGTGCGTCGGACGGACAGGTTATTGGAAACACCATATATTTT
CSASDGQVIGNTIYF
>TRBJ2-7|.|.|TRBV7-9
TGTGCCAGCAGCTTAGGGGGGATACCCTACGAGCAGTACTTC
CASSLGGIPYEQYF
>TRBJ2-7|.|few|TRBV12-3/TRBV12-4
TGTGCCAGCAGTTTTTCCGCTACCTACGAGCAGTACTTC
CASSFSATYEQYF
>TRBJ2-7|.|.|TRBV10-3
TGTGCCATCGGGAGTGTCCTCCACGAGCAGTACTTC
CAIGSVLHEQYF
>TRBJ2-1|TRBD2|few|TRBV7-9
TGTGCCAGCTTAGCGGGAGGCTCCTACAATGAGCAGTTCTTC
CASLAGGSYNEQFF